This entry is about one T cell receptor (beta chain). TCRdb re-called the 5' RACE reads, yielding one record per CDR3 amino acid sequence without DNA. Its table lists around 550,000 distinct CDR3 sequences. This sample is part of a study of T cells expressing NK-cell markers. Germline loops: CDR1 KGHDR, CDR2 SFDVKD. This CDR3 region has 16 residues. The sequenced sample was blood T cells: a sorted CD56 or NKG2C T cell subset, CD4+ or CD8+ T cells, or bulk PBMC T cells (not recorded which). The chain links TRBV24-1 to TRBJ2-3; TCRdb's D call, TRBD1, is unchecked because there is no DNA. The TCR originated in a young man in good health. The CDR3 reads CATSEPPGQPTDTQYF.